This T cell receptor beta chain stems from a study of Graves' ophthalmopathy and Graves' hyperthyroidism. Study-level information: Ophthalmopathy absent within 18 months of follow-up marked hyperthyroidism as stable.

The V end was cut by 3 bases, the J end by 10 bases, with 12 bases between. The germline CDR1 and CDR2 sequences are MNHEY and SVGAGI. The CDR3 is made up of 12 amino acids. RNA transcripts served as template for amplifying TCR beta CDR3 sequences. In the first round, RT-PCR was carried out with HTBI primers, and a multiplex PCR formed the second round. In TCRdb, the multiplex PCR reads were re-called with MiXCR into one record per CDR3 protein. The data show 1 million to 1.3 million distinct CDR3 sequences, approximately 35% seen once. The specimen sequenced was peripheral blood or thyroid tissue (not recorded which). The receptor was isolated from an adult man with Graves' hyperthyroidism. The gene calls are TRBV6-5 and TRBJ1-1; D ambiguous. The CDR3 spells CASSYQAGSAFF. The CDR3 nucleotides are TGTGCCAGCAGTTATCAAGCAGGTTCAGCTTTCTTT.